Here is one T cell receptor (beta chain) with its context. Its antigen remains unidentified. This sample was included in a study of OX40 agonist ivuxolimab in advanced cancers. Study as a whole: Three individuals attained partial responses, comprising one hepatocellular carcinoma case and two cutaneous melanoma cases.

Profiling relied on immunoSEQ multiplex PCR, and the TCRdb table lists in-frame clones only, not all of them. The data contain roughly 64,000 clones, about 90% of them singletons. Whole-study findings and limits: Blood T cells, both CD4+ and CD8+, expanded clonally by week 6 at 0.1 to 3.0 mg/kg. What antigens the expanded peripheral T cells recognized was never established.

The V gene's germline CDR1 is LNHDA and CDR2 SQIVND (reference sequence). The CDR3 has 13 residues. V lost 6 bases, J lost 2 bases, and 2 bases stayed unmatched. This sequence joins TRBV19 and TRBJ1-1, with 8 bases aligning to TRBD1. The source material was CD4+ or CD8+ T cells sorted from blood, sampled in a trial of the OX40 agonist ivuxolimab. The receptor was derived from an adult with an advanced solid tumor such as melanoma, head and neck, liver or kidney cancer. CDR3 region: CASRDRANTEAFF. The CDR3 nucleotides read TGTGCCAGTAGGGACAGGGCTAACACTGAAGCTTTCTTT.